This T cell receptor beta chain appears in the sequencing data of a study of control samples from healthy donors and cancer patients. The CDR3 consists of 13 residues. V lost 2 bases, J lost 5 bases, and 7 bases lay in between. Per germline, CDR1 SGDLS and CDR2 YYNGEE. This clone came up a few times. Other DNA sequences in the sample encode the same CDR3. This table comes from immunoSEQ multiplex PCR, and its TCRdb copy is limited to in-frame clones, with some not included. The sample contains about 130,000 clones, 90% of which appear only once. Specimen: blood. The gene calls are TRBV9 and TRBJ2-2; TRBD1 is a possible D gene (6 bases). This sequence originates from a man aged 40-49 years in good health. CDR3 residues: CASSVTGTGELFF. The CDR3 region has the DNA TGTGCCAGCAGCGTTACAGGGACCGGGGAGCTGTTTTTT. Combining the CDR3 with reference TRBV9 and TRBJ2-2 gives the whole variable domain DSGVTQTPKHLITATGQRVTLRCSPRSGDLSVYWYQQSLDQGLQFLIQYYNGEERAKGNILERFSAQQFPDLHSELNLSSLELGDSALYFCASSVTGTGELFFGEGSRLTVL.